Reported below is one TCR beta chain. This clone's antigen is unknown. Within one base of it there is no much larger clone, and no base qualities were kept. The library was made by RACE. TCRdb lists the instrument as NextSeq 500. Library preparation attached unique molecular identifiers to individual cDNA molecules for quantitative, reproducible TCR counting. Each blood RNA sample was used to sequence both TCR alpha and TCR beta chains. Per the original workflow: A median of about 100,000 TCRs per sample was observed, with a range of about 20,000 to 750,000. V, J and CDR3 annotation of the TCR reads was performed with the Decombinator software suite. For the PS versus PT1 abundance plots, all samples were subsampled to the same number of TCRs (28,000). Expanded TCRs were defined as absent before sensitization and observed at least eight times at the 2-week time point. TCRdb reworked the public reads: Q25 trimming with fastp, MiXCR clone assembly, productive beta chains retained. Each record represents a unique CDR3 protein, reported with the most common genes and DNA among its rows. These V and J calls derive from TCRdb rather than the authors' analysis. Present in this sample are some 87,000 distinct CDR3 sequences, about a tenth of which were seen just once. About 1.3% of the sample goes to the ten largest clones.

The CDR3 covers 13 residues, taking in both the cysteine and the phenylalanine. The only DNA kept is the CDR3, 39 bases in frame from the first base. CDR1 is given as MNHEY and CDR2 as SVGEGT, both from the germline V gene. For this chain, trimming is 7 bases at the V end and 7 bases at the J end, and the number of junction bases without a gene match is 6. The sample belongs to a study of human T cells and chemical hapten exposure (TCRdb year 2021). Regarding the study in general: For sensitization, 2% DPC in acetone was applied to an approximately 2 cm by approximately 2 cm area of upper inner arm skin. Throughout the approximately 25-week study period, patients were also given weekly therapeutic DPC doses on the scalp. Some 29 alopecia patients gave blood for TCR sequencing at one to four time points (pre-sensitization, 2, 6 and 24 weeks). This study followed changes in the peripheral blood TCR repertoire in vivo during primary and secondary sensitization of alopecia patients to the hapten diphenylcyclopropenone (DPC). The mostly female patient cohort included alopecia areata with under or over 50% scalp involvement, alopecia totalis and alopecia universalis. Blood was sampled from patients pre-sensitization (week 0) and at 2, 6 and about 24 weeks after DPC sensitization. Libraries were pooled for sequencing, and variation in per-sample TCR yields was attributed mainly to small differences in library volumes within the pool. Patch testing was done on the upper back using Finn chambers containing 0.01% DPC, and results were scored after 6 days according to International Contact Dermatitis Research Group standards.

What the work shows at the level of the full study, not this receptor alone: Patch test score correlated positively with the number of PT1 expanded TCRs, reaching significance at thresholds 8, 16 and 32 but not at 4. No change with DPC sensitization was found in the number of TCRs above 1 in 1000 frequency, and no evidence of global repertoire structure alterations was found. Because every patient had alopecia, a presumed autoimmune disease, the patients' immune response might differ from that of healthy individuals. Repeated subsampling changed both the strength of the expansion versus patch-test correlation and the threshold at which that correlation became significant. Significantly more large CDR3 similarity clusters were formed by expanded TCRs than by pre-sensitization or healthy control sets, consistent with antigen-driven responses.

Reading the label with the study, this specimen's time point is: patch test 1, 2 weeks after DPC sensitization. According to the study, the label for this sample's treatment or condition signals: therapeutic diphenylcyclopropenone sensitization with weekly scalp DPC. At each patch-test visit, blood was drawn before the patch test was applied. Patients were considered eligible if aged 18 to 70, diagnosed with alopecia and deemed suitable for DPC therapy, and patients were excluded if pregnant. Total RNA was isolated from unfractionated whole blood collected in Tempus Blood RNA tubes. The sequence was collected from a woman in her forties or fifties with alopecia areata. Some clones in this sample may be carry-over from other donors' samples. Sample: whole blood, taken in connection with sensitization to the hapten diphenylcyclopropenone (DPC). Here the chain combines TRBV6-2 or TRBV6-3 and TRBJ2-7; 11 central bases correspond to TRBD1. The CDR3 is CASIPGQGEEQYF. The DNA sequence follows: TGTGCCAGCATCCCGGGACAGGGGGAAGAGCAGTACTTC.